These 4 T cell receptor beta chains were sequenced from one sample in a study of T cell responses to AZD1222 COVID-19 vaccine. Here immunoSEQ multiplex PCR was the method, and the copy in TCRdb shows in-frame clones only, minus some. The table includes 75,000 to 90,000 clones, roughly 90% detected once. The material was peripheral blood, obtained on day 0 of AZD1222 vaccination. The receptor source for this set is an adult in good health.

The chain links TRBV5-1 to TRBJ2-1; 8 nucleotides line up with TRBD2. Unmatched junction bases numbered 8, after V lost 2 bases and J lost 7 bases. The germline CDR1 and CDR2 sequences are SGHRS and YFSETQ. The CDR3 is made up of 15 amino acids. As DNA, the CDR3 is TGCGCCAGCAGCTTTACTAGCGGTACCAGTAATGAGCAGTTCTTC. This codes for CASSFTSGTSNEQFF.

In this sample, this clone turned up a few times. V usage is TRBV3-1 (or the pseudogene TRBV3-2) and J usage is TRBJ1-6, with D perhaps TRBD1 (6 bases). The V end was cut by 4 bases, the J end by 8 bases, with 12 bases between. The CDR3 runs 14 residues. Germline CDR1 LGHDT, CDR2 YNNKEL (reference sequence). CDR3 sequence reads: CASSLTGGDSPLHF. CDR3 DNA sequence: TGTGCCAGCAGCCTTACGGGGGGCGATTCACCCCTCCACTTT.

The gene calls are TRBV6-2 or TRBV6-3 and TRBJ1-2; TRBD1 agrees at 9 bases. There are 16 residues in the CDR3. Germline lookup yields CDR1 MNHEY and CDR2 SVGEGT. J gave up 5 bases and V 3 bases, and 10 bases lay outside the gene matches. CDR3 region: CASSYSTGQGGYGYTF. As DNA, the CDR3 is TGTGCCAGCAGTTATTCAACGGGACAGGGTGGATATGGCTACACCTTC.

The chain uses TRBV29-1 and TRBJ1-1; maybe TRBD1 (6 bases). The CDR3 consists of 12 residues. Germline lookup yields CDR1 SQVTM and CDR2 ANQGSEA. V was pared by 3 bases and J by 8 bases, with 13 bases between. In DNA form, the CDR3 reads TGCAGCGTTGACGGCGGGGGCTTGGAAGCTTTCTTT. This sequence encodes CSVDGGGLEAFF.